This T cell receptor beta chain was captured by sequencing in a study of response to subunit inactivated influenza vaccine. TCRdb re-called the RT-PCR reads through MiXCR, storing one row per CDR3 protein. The data contain about 180,000 distinct CDR3 sequences, about 9% of them seen just once; the ten biggest clones take up approximately 10%. This clonotype was counted many times. The CDR3 runs 15 residues. Germline V gene data show CDR1 as SGHRS and CDR2 as YFSETQ. The V gene lost 4 bases and the J gene lost 3 bases, with 14 bases spanning the gap. The TCR sequence derives from a middle-aged man who received an inactivated influenza vaccine. The material sequenced was non-naive T cells sorted from PBMCs, taken on the day of vaccination. The rearrangement uses TRBV5-1 and TRBJ2-1; D gene unclear. CDR3 nucleotide sequence: TGCGCCAGCAGCCCGGGCCCTACAAACTACAATGAGCAGTTCTTC. Translation: CASSPGPTNYNEQFF.